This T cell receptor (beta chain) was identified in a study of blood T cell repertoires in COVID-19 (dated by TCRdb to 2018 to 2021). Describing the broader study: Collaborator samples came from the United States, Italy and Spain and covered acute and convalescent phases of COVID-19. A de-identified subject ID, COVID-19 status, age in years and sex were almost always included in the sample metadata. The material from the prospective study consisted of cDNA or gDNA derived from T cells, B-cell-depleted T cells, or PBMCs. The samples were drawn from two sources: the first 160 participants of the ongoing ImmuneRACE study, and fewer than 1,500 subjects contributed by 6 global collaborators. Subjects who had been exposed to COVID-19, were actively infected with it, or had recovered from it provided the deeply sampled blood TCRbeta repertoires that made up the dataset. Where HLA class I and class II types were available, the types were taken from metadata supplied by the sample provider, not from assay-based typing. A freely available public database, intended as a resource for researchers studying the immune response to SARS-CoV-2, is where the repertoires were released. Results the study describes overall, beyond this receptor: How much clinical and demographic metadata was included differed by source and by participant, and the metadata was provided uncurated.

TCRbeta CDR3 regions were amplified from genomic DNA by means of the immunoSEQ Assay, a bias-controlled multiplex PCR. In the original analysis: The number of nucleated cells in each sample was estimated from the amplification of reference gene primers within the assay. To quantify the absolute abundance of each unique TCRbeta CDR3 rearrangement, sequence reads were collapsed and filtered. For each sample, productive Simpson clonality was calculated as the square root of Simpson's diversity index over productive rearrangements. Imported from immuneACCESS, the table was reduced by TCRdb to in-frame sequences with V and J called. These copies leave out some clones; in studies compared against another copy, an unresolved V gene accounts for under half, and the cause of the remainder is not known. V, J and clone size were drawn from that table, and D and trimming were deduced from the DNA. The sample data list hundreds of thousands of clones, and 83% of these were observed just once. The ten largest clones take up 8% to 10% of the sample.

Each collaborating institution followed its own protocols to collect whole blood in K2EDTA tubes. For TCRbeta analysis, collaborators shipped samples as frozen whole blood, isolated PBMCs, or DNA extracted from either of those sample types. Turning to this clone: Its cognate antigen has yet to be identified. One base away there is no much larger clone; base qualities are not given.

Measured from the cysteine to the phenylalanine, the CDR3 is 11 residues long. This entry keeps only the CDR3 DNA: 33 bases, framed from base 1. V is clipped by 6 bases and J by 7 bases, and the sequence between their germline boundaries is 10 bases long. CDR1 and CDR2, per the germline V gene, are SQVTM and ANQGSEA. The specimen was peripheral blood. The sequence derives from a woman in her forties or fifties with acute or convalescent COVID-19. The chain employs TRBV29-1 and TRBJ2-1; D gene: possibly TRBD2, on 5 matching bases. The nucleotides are TGCAGCGTCCACGGCGGGAATGAGCAGTTCTTC. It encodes CSVHGGNEQFF.